This entry describes one TCR beta chain. Amplification used 60 V beta primers and 13 J beta primers. The assay was immunoSEQ multiplex PCR, and TCRdb's table has in-frame clones only and misses some. The sample has 90,000 to 110,000 clones, around 87% seen once. Time point in this sample: after dendritic cell vaccination, including at tumor progression/relapse. The data were taken from a study of glioma-infiltrating T cells after dendritic cell vaccination. This receptor was obtained from a human donor with glioblastoma. Here the sequenced sample was blood, taken after dendritic cell vaccination.

CDR3 coding DNA: TGTGCCAGCAGTGGATTGGCTAGTAGCGAGCAGTACTTC. Translation gives CASSGLASSEQYF. J is TRBJ2-7 and V is TRBV2; D call uncertain. The CDR3 runs to 13 residues. Per germline, CDR1 SNHLY and CDR2 FYNNEI. V lost 4 bases, J lost 6 bases, and 13 bases lay in between. Variable domain in full (rest from reference TRBV2 and TRBJ2-7): EPEVTQTPSHQVTQMGQEVILRCVPISNHLYFYWYRQILGQKVEFLVSFYNNEISEKSEIFDDQFSVERPDGSNFTLKIRSTKLEDSAMYFCASSGLASSEQYFGPGTRLTVT.